This is a list of T cell receptor beta chains from one sample in a study of Graves' ophthalmopathy and Graves' hyperthyroidism. TCRdb re-analysed the multiplex PCR reads in MiXCR, keeping a single row per CDR3 protein. The sample shows roughly 400,000 distinct CDR3 sequences, around 16% of them seen only once. The sample was peripheral blood. The receptors originated from a woman under 30 with Graves' ophthalmopathy. The CDR3 runs from the conserved cysteine through the conserved F or W. The D gene is left open where the match is weak. Not all rows give a size; the values are once, few, many and, for expanded clones, a class.

J gene,V gene,D gene,clone size,CDR3 protein,CDR3 DNA
TRBJ2-6,TRBV28,.,many,CASRISGANVLTF,TGTGCCAGCAGAATTTCTGGGGCCAACGTCCTGACTTTC
TRBJ2-2,TRBV29-1,TRBD1,many,CSVEGRDRGRGELFF,TGCAGCGTTGAGGGCCGGGACAGGGGGCGCGGGGAGCTGTTTTTT
TRBJ2-7,TRBV4-1,TRBD2,.,CASSQQLAGGPLWDYEQYF,TGCGCCAGCAGCCAACAACTAGCGGGAGGGCCTTTATGGGATTACGAGCAGTACTTC
TRBJ1-5,TRBV28,.,.,CASRDGWGGNQPQHF,TGTGCCAGCAGGGACGGGTGGGGCGGCAATCAGCCCCAGCATTTT
TRBJ2-5,TRBV6-2/TRBV6-3,.,few,CASIEQETQYF,TGTGCCAGCATTGAACAAGAGACCCAGTACTTC
TRBJ2-2,TRBV7-2,.,many,CASSLVVVGELFF,TGTGCCAGCAGCTTAGTGGTGGTCGGGGAGCTGTTTTTT
TRBJ1-5,TRBV30,TRBD1,many,CAWSVRRTGGIYSNQPQHF,TGTGCCTGGAGTGTACGCAGGACAGGGGGAATTTACAGCAATCAGCCCCAGCATTTT
TRBJ2-7,TRBV28,.,many,CASSYRGRSYEQYF,TGTGCCAGCAGTTATCGAGGGAGGTCCTACGAGCAGTACTTC
TRBJ2-7,TRBV20-1,TRBD2,once,CSAREMSGEAYGQYF,TGCAGTGCTAGAGAAATGAGCGGGGAGGCCTACGGGCAGTACTTC
TRBJ1-1,TRBV5-1,TRBD1,many,CASSGTGTGVRNTEAFF,TGCGCCAGCAGCGGCACCGGGACAGGGGTACGGAACACTGAAGCTTTCTTT
TRBJ2-7,TRBV28,.,.,CASSPLIQTGYEQYF,TGTGCCAGCAGCCCATTAATCCAGACAGGTTACGAGCAGTACTTC
TRBJ1-2,TRBV29-1,.,many,CSVEGRYYGYTF,TGCAGCGTTGAGGGCAGGTACTATGGCTACACCTTC
TRBJ2-3,TRBV6-5,.,few,CASSYSKSLADTQYF,TGTGCCAGCAGTTACTCGAAAAGCCTGGCAGATACGCAGTATTTT
TRBJ2-4,TRBV7-2,.,many,CASSSQGGSAKNIQYF,TGTGCCAGCAGCTCCCAAGGGGGGTCAGCCAAAAACATTCAGTACTTC
TRBJ2-7,TRBV27,.,many,CASSLSTGAYEQYF,TGTGCCAGCAGCCTATCGACAGGAGCCTACGAGCAGTACTTC
TRBJ2-4,TRBV7-2,TRBD2,many,CASSSLAGGKNIQYF,TGTGCCAGCAGCTCTCTAGCGGGAGGCAAAAACATTCAGTACTTC
TRBJ2-2,TRBV6-2/TRBV6-3,.,many,CASSVTRELFF,TGTGCCAGCAGTGTGACCCGGGAGCTGTTTTTT
TRBJ1-1,TRBV30,TRBD1,many,CAWSRTGEVDTEAFF,TGTGCCTGGAGCCGGACAGGGGAAGTTGACACTGAAGCTTTCTTT
TRBJ1-5,TRBV4-1,.,.,CASSRGSSNQPQHF,TGCGCCAGCAGCCGCGGATCTAGCAATCAGCCCCAGCATTTT
TRBJ2-7,TRBV6-5,TRBD2,many,CASSPWGGRYEQYF,TGTGCCAGCAGTCCCTGGGGGGGAAGGTACGAGCAGTACTTC
TRBJ2-2,TRBV6-5,.,many,CASSYLGSNTGELFF,TGTGCCAGCAGTTACCTCGGTTCGAACACCGGGGAGCTGTTTTTT
TRBJ1-1,TRBV19,.,many,CASSTSIVRASNTEAFF,TGTGCCAGTAGTACCTCTATTGTCCGGGCCTCGAACACTGAAGCTTTCTTT
TRBJ2-6,TRBV5-1,.,few,CASSLGFRPTGANVLTF,TGCGCCAGCAGCTTGGGTTTCAGGCCCACTGGGGCCAACGTCCTGACTTTC
TRBJ1-1,TRBV19,.,many,CATTGGTEAFF,TGTGCCACCACCGGGGGGACTGAAGCTTTCTTT
TRBJ1-5,TRBV28,.,many,CATGGLGNQPQHF,TGTGCCACTGGAGGCCTTGGCAATCAGCCCCAGCATTTT
TRBJ2-7,TRBV6-2/TRBV6-3,.,.,CATLGLGSYEQYF,TGTGCCACCTTGGGATTAGGCTCCTACGAGCAGTACTTC
TRBJ1-1,TRBV30,.,many,CAWSVAGLNTEAFF,TGTGCCTGGAGTGTAGCGGGCCTGAACACTGAAGCTTTCTTT